Below, 17 T cell receptor beta chains from the same sample are listed, as sequenced in a study of blood T cell repertoires in COVID-19. TCRdb's copy holds only in-frame clones and misses some; the assay was immunoSEQ multiplex PCR. The table has around 230,000 clones, about 87% seen once. Input material: PBMCs or T cells enriched from blood (not recorded which). The receptors stem from a man between 18 and 35 years old with acute COVID-19.

V and J are TRBV30 and TRBJ2-3, with 8 positions matching TRBD2. CDR3 length equals 15 residues. V lost 6 bases, J lost 2 bases, and 10 bases stayed unmatched. The germline CDR1 and CDR2 sequences are GTSNPN and SVGIG (reference sequence). Here the CDR3 DNA reads TGTGCCTGCCTGACTAGCGCGACTCCCACAGATACGCAGTATTTT. Residues: CACLTSATPTDTQYF.

CDR3 nucleotides: TGTGCCAGCAGTCCCCCTAGCACAGATACGCAGTATTTT. Its translation is CASSPPSTDTQYF. This chain joins TRBV7-2 and TRBJ2-3; D remains ambiguous. The V end was cut by 6 bases, the J end by 0 bases, with 7 bases between. The CDR3 covers 13 residues. Germline assignment: CDR1 SGHTA and CDR2 FQGNSA.

The chain is built from TRBV5-5 and TRBJ1-1; D is uncertain. Trimming left V 0 bases short and J 4 bases short, with 10 bases between. Germline-derived CDR1 and CDR2 are SGHKS and YYEKEE (reference sequence). CDR3 length: 14 residues. In nucleotides, the CDR3 is TGTGCCAGCAGCTTGGGTCAGGCCGGCACTGAAGCTTTCTTT. It translates to CASSLGQAGTEAFF. Full variable domain (remainder filled in from reference TRBV5-5 and TRBJ1-1): DAGVTQSPTHLIKTRGQQVTLRCSPISGHKSVSWYQQVLGQGPQFIFQYYEKEERGRGNFPDRFSARQFPNYSSELNVNALLLGDSALYLCASSLGQAGTEAFFGQGTRLTVV.

V is TRBV5-4 and J is TRBJ1-1; 7 positions agree with TRBD1. V was pared by 0 bases and J by 1 base, with 3 bases of the junction left unmatched. Germline CDR1 is SGHNT and CDR2 is YYREEE (reference sequence). CDR3 length equals 15 residues. The CDR3 nucleotides are TGTGCCAGCAGCTTGGTATCAGGGGGGAACACTGAAGCTTTCTTT. Protein product: CASSLVSGGNTEAFF.

The rearrangement uses TRBV10-3 and TRBJ1-2; D ambiguous. The germline gives CDR1 ENHRY, CDR2 SYGVKD. The CDR3 sequence is 16 residues long. Trimming removed 0 bases from V and 1 base from J, with 12 bases in between. The CDR3 sequence: CAISESSWEGNYGYTF. The CDR3 nucleotides read TGTGCCATCAGTGAGTCCTCGTGGGAGGGTAACTATGGCTACACCTTC.

This chain uses TRBV30 with TRBJ1-5, with 10 bases aligning to TRBD1. Looked up from germline, CDR1 is GTSNPN and CDR2 is SVGIG (reference sequence). The CDR3 spans 15 residues. The ends lost 1 base at V and 8 bases at J; junction bases unmatched: 8. The CDR3: CAWSAFGQGEKPQHF. CDR3 in DNA: TGTGCCTGGAGTGCCTTCGGACAGGGGGAAAAGCCCCAGCATTTT. The whole variable domain, remainder taken from reference TRBV30 and TRBJ1-5, is SQTIHQWPATLVQPVGSPLSLECTVEGTSNPNLYWYRQAAGRGLQLLFYSVGIGQISSEVPQNLSASRPQDRQFILSSKKLLLSDSGFYLCAWSAFGQGEKPQHFGDGTRLSIL.

The V gene is TRBV28, the J gene TRBJ1-5, with 7 bases identical to TRBD1. The germline gives CDR1 MDHEN, CDR2 SYDVKM. J gave up 4 bases and V 2 bases, and 2 bases lay outside the gene matches. The CDR3 spans 14 residues. Here the CDR3 reads CASSLVTGNQPQHF. The CDR3, as DNA: TGTGCCAGCAGTTTAGTGACAGGGAATCAGCCCCAGCATTTT.

This clone was seen just once. The chain is built from TRBV11-3 and TRBJ1-2; tentative D call: TRBD1 (6 bases). V lost 5 bases and J 2 bases, leaving 9 bases between the germline ends. The germline CDR1 and CDR2 sequences are SGHNT and YENEEA. The CDR3 length is 13 residues. The CDR3 DNA reads TGTGCCAGCAGCGCGACAGGAAACTATGGCTACACCTTC. The encoded protein is CASSATGNYGYTF.

The chain uses TRBV5-1 and TRBJ2-1; no firm D call. This CDR3 comprises 11 residues. Germline values: CDR1 SGHRS, CDR2 YFSETQ. V was trimmed by 0 bases and J by 7 bases, leaving 2 bases between them. The CDR3 coding sequence is TGCGCCAGCAGCTTGGCGAATGAGCAGTTCTTC. It translates to CASSLANEQFF.

V is TRBV28 and J is TRBJ2-5; 8 bases are a match to TRBD2. Germline V gene lookup returns CDR1 MDHEN and CDR2 SYDVKM. V lost 8 bases to trimming and J lost 5 bases; unmatched junction nucleotides: 22. This CDR3 spans 18 amino acids. CDR3 sequence (DNA): TGTGCCAGCCCACCTCGGAACGCGGGAGGAGGTTTTTCGGAGACCCAGTACTTC. It yields the protein CASPPRNAGGGFSETQYF.

CDR3: CASSPPAAGAYEQYF. For the CDR3, the DNA is TGTGCCAGCAGTCCCCCGGCGGCAGGGGCTTATGAGCAGTACTTC. The V gene is TRBV28, the J gene TRBJ2-7; TRBD1 might be the D (6 bases). Germline CDR1 MDHEN, CDR2 SYDVKM. The CDR3 contains 15 residues. Trimming took 5 bases from V and 7 from J, leaving 21 bases between them.

The genes are TRBV3-1 (or the pseudogene TRBV3-2) and TRBJ2-7; 7 bases match TRBD1. The CDR3 has 16 residues. Germline CDR1 and CDR2: LGHDT and YNNKEL (reference sequence). Trimming took 3 bases from V and 2 from J; bases not matched to a gene: 10. CDR3 residues: CASSHPARTGTYEQYF. The DNA for the CDR3 is TGTGCCAGCAGCCACCCAGCCCGGACAGGAACCTACGAGCAGTACTTC.

This clone turned up a few times. The rearrangement uses TRBV7-8 and TRBJ2-3; D is undetermined. The germline V gene encodes CDR1 SGHVS and CDR2 FQNEAQ. The CDR3 extends over 13 amino acids. Deletions cut 5 bases from V and 2 bases from J, with 8 bases between. The CDR3 DNA follows: TGTGCCAGCAGCCCATCTACCACAGATACGCAGTATTTT. This codes for CASSPSTTDTQYF.

The rearrangement links TRBV9 to TRBJ2-3; D is unresolved. V was clipped by 0 bases and J by 0 bases, with 17 bases between them. Germline-derived CDR1 and CDR2 are SGDLS and YYNGEE. The CDR3 consists of 18 residues. Written as DNA, the CDR3 is TGTGCCAGCAGCGTAGAGGTTGGCAGGTGGTATAGCACAGATACGCAGTATTTT. It specifies CASSVEVGRWYSTDTQYF. Variable domain in full (rest from reference TRBV9 and TRBJ2-3): DSGVTQTPKHLITATGQRVTLRCSPRSGDLSVYWYQQSLDQGLQFLIQYYNGEERAKGNILERFSAQQFPDLHSELNLSSLELGDSALYFCASSVEVGRWYSTDTQYFGPGTRLTVL.

The chain joins TRBV7-9 to TRBJ1-1; D gene unclear. The CDR3 has 17 residues. The V gene's germline CDR1 is SEHNR and CDR2 FQNEAQ (reference sequence). Trimming cost V 2 bases and J 1 base, with 17 bases left between them. The CDR3 sequence is CASSLFADYEGNTEAFF. The CDR3 region has the DNA TGTGCCAGCAGCTTATTCGCTGACTACGAGGGGAACACTGAAGCTTTCTTT. The variable domain in full, completed from reference TRBV7-9 and TRBJ1-1, reads DTGVSQNPRHKITKRGQNVTFRCDPISEHNRLYWYRQTLGQGPEFLTYFQNEAQLEKSRLLSDRFSAERPKGSFSTLEIQRTEQGDSAMYLCASSLFADYEGNTEAFFGQGTRLTVV.

This chain links TRBV25-1 with TRBJ1-1; TRBD1 agrees at 10 bases. J lost 0 bases, V lost 4 bases, and 8 bases had no gene match. CDR3 length: 17 residues. Germline assignment: CDR1 MGHDK and CDR2 SYGVNS. Here the CDR3 reads CASSGNWDRGLNTEAFF. The CDR3 DNA reads TGTGCCAGCAGTGGAAATTGGGACAGGGGCCTGAACACTGAAGCTTTCTTT.

The chain uses TRBV5-1 and TRBJ2-3; 7 bases are shared with TRBD2. The germline V gene has CDR1 SGHRS and CDR2 YFSETQ. V shed 2 bases, J shed 1 base, and the junction held 1 base outside the gene matches. There are 14 residues in the CDR3. The chain's CDR3 is CASSLTSGTDTQYF. CDR3 sequence (DNA): TGCGCCAGCAGCTTAACTAGCGGCACAGATACGCAGTATTTT. The full variable domain, its missing parts supplied by reference TRBV5-1 and TRBJ2-3, is KAGVTQTPRYLIKTRGQQVTLSCSPISGHRSVSWYQQTPGQGLQFLFEYFSETQRNKGNFPGRFSGRQFSNSRSEMNVSTLELGDSALYLCASSLTSGTDTQYFGPGTRLTVL.